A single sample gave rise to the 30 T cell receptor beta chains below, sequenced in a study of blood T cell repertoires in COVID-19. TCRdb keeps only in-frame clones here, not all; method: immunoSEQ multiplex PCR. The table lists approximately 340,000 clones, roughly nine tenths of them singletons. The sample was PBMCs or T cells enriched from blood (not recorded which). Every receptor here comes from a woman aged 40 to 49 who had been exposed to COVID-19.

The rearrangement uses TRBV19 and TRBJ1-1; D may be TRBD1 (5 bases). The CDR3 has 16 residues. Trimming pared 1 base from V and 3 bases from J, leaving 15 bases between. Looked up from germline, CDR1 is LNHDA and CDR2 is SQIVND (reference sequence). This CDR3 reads CASSIGRRGEDTEAFF. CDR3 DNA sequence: TGTGCCAGTAGTATAGGGCGGCGGGGGGAGGACACTGAAGCTTTCTTT. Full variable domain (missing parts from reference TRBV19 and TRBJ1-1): DGGITQSPKYLFRKEGQNVTLSCEQNLNHDAMYWYRQDPGQGLRLIYYSQIVNDFQKGDIAEGYSVSREKKESFPLTVTSAQKNPTAFYLCASSIGRRGEDTEAFFGQGTRLTVV.

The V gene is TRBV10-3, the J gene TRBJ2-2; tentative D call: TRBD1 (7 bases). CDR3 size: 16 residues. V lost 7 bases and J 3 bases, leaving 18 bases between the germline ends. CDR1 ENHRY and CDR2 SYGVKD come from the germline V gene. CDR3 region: CAINRSPRGDTGELFF. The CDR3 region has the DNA TGTGCCATCAATCGTTCACCCAGGGGGGACACCGGGGAGCTGTTTTTT.

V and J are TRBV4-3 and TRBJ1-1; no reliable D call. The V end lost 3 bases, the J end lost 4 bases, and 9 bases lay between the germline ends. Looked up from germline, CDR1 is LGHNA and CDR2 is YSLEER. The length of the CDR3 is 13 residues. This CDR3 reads CASSHRRGTEAFF. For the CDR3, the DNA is TGCGCCAGCAGCCATCGTCGGGGCACTGAAGCTTTCTTT.

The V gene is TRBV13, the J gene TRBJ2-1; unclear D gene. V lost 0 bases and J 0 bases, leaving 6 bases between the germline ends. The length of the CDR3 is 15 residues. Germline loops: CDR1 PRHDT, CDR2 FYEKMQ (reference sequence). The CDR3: CASSLGQSSYNEQFF. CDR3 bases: TGTGCCAGCAGCTTAGGACAGAGCTCCTACAATGAGCAGTTCTTC.

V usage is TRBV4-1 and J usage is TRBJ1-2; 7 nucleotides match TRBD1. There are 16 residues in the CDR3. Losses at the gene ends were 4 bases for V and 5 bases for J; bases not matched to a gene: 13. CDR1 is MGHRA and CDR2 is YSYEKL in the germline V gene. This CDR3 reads CASSRPGGTDDYGYTF. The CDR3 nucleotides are TGCGCCAGCAGCCGCCCGGGAGGGACAGATGATTATGGCTACACCTTC.

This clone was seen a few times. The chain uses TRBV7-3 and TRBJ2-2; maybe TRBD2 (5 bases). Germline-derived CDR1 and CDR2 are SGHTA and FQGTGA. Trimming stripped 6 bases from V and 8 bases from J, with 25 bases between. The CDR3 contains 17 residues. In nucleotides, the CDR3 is TGTGCCAGCAGTTTTTATCTACAAACTAGGGATAAGGGGGAGCTGTTTTTT. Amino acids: CASSFYLQTRDKGELFF.

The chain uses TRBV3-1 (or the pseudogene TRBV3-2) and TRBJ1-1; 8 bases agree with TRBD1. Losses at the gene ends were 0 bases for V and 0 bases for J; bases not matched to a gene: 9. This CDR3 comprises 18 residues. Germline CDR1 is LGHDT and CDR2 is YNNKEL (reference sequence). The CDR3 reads CASSQDARDRTMNTEAFF. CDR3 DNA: TGTGCCAGCAGCCAAGATGCCCGGGACAGGACGATGAACACTGAAGCTTTCTTT.

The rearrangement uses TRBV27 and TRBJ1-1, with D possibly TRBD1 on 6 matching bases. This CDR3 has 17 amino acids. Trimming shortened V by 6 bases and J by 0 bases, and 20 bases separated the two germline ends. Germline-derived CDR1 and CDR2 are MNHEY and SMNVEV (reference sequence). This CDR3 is CASSRRTASILNTEAFF. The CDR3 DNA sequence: TGTGCCAGCAGCCGAAGGACAGCTTCGATCTTGAACACTGAAGCTTTCTTT.

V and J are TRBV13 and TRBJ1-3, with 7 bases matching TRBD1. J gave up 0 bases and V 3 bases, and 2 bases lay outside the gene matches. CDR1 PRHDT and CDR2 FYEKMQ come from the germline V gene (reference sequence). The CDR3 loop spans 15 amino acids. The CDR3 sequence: CASSFNRGSGNTIYF. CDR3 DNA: TGTGCCAGCAGCTTCAACAGGGGCTCTGGAAACACCATATATTTT.

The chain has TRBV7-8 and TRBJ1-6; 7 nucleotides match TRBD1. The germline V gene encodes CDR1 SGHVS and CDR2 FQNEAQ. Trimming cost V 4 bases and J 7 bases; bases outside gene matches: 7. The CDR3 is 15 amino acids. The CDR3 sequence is CASSSKEGANSPLHF. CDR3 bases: TGTGCCAGCAGCTCAAAAGAGGGGGCGAATTCACCCCTCCACTTT.

CDR3 protein: CASSLRGQGPYEQYF. CDR3 nucleotide sequence: TGTGCCAGCAGTTTACGAGGACAGGGCCCCTACGAGCAGTACTTC. The J gene is TRBJ2-7, the V gene TRBV27; TRBD1 agrees at 8 bases. CDR3 length: 15 amino acids. V shed 2 bases and J 2 bases; nucleotides not matched to a gene: 5. The V gene's germline CDR1 is MNHEY and CDR2 SMNVEV (reference sequence).

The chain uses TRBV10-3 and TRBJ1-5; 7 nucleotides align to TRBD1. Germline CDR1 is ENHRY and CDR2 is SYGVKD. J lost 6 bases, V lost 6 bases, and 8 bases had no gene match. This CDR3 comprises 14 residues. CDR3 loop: CAIRDDRVSQPQHF. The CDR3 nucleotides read TGTGCCATCAGAGATGACAGGGTGAGTCAGCCCCAGCATTTT.

CDR3 DNA sequence: TGTGCCAGCAGGCCTCAGGGGTTTGGGGCCAACGTCCTGACTTTC. Residues: CASRPQGFGANVLTF. This chain connects TRBV6-5 to TRBJ2-6; a weak D match, TRBD1 (6 bases). Germline CDR1 is MNHEY and CDR2 is SVGAGI. Trimming took off 6 bases at V and 3 bases at J, with 12 bases between the two ends. The CDR3 covers 15 residues.

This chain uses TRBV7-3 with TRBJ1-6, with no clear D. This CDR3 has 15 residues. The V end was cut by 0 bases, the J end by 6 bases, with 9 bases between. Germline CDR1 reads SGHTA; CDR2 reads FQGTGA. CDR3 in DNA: TGTGCCAGCAGCTTAACAAGTCAGGTTAATTCACCCCTCCACTTT. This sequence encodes CASSLTSQVNSPLHF.

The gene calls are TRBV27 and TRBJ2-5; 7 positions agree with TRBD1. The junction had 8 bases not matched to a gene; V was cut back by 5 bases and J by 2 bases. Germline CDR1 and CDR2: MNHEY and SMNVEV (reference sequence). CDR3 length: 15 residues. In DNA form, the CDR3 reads TGTGCCAGCAGTCTCCGAAGGGGGCTGCAAGAGACCCAGTACTTC. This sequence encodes CASSLRRGLQETQYF.

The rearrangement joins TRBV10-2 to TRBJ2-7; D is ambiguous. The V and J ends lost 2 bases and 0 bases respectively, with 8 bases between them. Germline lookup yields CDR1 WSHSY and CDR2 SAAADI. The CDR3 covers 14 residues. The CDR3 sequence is CASSETVSSYEQYF. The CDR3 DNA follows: TGCGCCAGCAGTGAGACCGTTAGCTCCTACGAGCAGTACTTC.

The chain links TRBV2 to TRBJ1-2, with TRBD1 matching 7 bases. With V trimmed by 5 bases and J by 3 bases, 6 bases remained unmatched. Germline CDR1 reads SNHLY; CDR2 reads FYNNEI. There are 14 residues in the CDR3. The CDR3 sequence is CASSTGEVYYGYTF. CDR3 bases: TGTGCCAGCAGTACAGGGGAGGTCTACTATGGCTACACCTTC.

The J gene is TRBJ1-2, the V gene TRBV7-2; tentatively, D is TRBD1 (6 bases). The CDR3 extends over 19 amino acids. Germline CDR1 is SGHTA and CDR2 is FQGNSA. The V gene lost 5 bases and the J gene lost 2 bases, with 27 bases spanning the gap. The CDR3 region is CASSPQPWTASARNYGYTF. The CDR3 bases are TGTGCCAGCAGCCCGCAGCCTTGGACAGCTTCCGCAAGAAACTATGGCTACACCTTC. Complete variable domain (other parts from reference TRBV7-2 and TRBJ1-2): GAGVSQSPSNKVTEKGKDVELRCDPISGHTALYWYRQSLGQGLEFLIYFQGNSAPDKSGLPSDRFSAERTGGSVSTLTIQRTQQEDSAVYLCASSPQPWTASARNYGYTFGSGTRLTVV.

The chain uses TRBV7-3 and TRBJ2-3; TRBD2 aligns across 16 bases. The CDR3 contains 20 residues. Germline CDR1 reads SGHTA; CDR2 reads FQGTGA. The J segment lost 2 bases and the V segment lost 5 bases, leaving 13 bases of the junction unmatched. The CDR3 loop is CASSRPKGLAGGSLTDTQYF. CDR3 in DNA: TGTGCCAGCAGCCGCCCGAAGGGACTAGCGGGGGGGAGTCTCACAGATACGCAGTATTTT.

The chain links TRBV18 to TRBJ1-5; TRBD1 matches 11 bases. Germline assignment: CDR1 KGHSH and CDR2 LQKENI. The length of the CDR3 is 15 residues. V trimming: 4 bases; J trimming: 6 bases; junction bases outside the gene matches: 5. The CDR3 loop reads CASSRTGTGGQPQHF. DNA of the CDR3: TGTGCCAGCTCACGGACCGGGACAGGGGGTCAGCCCCAGCATTTT. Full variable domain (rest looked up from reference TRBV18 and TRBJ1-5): NAGVMQNPRHLVRRRGQEARLRCSPMKGHSHVYWYRQLPEEGLKFMVYLQKENIIDESGMPKERFSAEFPKEGPSILRIQQVVRGDSAAYFCASSRTGTGGQPQHFGDGTRLSIL.

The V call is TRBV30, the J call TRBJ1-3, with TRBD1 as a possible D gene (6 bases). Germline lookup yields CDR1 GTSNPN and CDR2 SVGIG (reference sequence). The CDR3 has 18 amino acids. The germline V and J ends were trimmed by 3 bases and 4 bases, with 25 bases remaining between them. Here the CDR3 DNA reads TGTGCCTGGAGACAAAACCTCAGACAGGATTTATCCGGAAACACCATATATTTT. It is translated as CAWRQNLRQDLSGNTIYF. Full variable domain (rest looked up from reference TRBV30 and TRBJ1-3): SQTIHQWPATLVQPVGSPLSLECTVEGTSNPNLYWYRQAAGRGLQLLFYSVGIGQISSEVPQNLSASRPQDRQFILSSKKLLLSDSGFYLCAWRQNLRQDLSGNTIYFGEGSWLTVV.

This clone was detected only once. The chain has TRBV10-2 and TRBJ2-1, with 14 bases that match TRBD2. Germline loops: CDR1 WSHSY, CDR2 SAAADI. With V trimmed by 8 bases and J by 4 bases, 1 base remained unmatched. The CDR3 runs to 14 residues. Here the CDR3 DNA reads TGCGCCAGCGGGACTAGCGGGGGATACAATGAGCAGTTCTTC. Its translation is CASGTSGGYNEQFF.

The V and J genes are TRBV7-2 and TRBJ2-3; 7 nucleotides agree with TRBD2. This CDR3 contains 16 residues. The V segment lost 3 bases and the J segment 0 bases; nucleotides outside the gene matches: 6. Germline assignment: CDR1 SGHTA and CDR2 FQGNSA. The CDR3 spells CASSFVPGLSTDTQYF. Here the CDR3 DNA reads TGTGCCAGCAGCTTTGTTCCGGGACTAAGCACAGATACGCAGTATTTT.

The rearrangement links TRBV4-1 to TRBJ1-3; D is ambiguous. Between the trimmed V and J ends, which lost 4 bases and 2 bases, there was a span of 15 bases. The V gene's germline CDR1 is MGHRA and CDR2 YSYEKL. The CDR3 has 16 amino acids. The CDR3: CASSPMPDLAGNTIYF. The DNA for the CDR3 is TGCGCCAGCAGCCCCATGCCGGACTTGGCTGGAAACACCATATATTTT.

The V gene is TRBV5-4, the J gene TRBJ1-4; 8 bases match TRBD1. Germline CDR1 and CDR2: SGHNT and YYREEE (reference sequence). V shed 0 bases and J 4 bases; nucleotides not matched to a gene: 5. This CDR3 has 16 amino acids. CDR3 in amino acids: CASSLGGTGRNEKLFF. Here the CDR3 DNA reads TGTGCCAGCAGCTTGGGGGGGACAGGTCGTAATGAAAAACTGTTTTTT.

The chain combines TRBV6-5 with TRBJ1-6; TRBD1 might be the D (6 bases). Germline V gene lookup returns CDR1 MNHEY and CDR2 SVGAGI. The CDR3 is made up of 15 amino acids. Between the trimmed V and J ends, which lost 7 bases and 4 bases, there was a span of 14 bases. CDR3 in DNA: TGTGCCAGCAAAATCACGGACAGATATAATTCACCCCTCCACTTT. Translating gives CASKITDRYNSPLHF.

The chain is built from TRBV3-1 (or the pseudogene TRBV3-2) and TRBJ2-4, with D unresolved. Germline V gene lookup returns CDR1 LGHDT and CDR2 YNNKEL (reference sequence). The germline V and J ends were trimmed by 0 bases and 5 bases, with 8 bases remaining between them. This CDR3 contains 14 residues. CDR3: CASSQDLSENIQYF. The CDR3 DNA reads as TGTGCCAGCAGCCAAGATCTCAGCGAAAACATTCAGTACTTC.

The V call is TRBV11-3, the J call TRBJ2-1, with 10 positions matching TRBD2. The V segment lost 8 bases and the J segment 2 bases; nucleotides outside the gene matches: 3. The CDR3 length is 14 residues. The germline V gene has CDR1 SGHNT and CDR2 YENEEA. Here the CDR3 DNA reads TGTGCCAGCGGCAGCGGGAGGGCCTACAATGAGCAGTTCTTC. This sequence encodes CASGSGRAYNEQFF.

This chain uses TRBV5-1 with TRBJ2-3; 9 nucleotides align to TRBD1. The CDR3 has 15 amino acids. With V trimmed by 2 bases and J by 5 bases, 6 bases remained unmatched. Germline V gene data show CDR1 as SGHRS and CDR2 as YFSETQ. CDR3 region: CASSLTGGAGDTQYF. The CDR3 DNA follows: TGCGCCAGCAGCTTAACAGGGGGCGCGGGAGATACGCAGTATTTT.

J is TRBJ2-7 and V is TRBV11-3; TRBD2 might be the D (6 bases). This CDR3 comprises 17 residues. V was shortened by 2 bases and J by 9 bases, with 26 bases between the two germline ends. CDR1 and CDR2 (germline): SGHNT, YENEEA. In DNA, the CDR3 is TGTGCCAGCAGCTTAAATACCCACCCGGGAGCGGGTATCACGCAGTACTTC. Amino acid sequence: CASSLNTHPGAGITQYF. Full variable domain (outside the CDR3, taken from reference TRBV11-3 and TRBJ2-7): EAGVVQSPRYKIIEKKQPVAFWCNPISGHNTLYWYLQNLGQGPELLIRYENEEAVDDSQLPKDRFSAERLKGVDSTLKIQPAELGDSAVYLCASSLNTHPGAGITQYFGPGTRLTVT.